The 16 T cell receptor beta chains reported below all come from one sample, sequenced in a study of regulatory T cells in long-lasting Graves disease (dated by TCRdb to about 2021). Library preparation employed multiplex PCR. TCRdb shows the sequencer as Illumina HiSeq 4000. TCR beta libraries were built with iRepertoire HTBI primers and Arm-PCR amplification of CDR3 regions. Through fastp at Q25 and MiXCR, TCRdb rebuilt clones from the public reads, retaining in-frame beta chains. When rows share a CDR3 protein, they turn into one entry using the most common DNA and genes. The sample includes about 310,000 distinct CDR3 sequences, with 20% to 25% observed a single time. The biggest ten clones account for just over 55% of the sample. Explained via the paper, the time point label denotes: persistent/refractory GD, antithyroid drugs over 5 years with positive TRAb. RNA was extracted from PBMCs in TRIzol for both TCR sequencing and RNA sequencing.

Here the sequenced sample was peripheral blood mononuclear cells (PBMCs), taken when the disease was refractory, from a patient treated with antithyroid drugs. These receptors came from a female donor with Graves disease.

The V call is TRBV19, the J call TRBJ1-1; D unclear. V was shortened by 5 bases and J by 3 bases, with 7 bases between the two germline ends. Germline V gene lookup returns CDR1 LNHDA and CDR2 SQIVND (reference sequence). The CDR3 runs to 12 residues. CDR3 in amino acids: CASSDQHTEAFF. CDR3 sequence (DNA): TGTGCCAGTAGTGACCAGCACACTGAAGCTTTCTTT.

This clonotype was observed once. Relative to the germline gene, one junction end is altered; a read error may explain this. The chain uses TRBV6-5 and TRBJ2-5, with D unclear. The J call may be mistaken, given a closer DNA end match to TRBJ2-1. The germline V gene has CDR1 MNHEY and CDR2 SVGAGI. The CDR3 loop spans 14 amino acids. This CDR3 reads CASSYVGSSNEQFF. The DNA for the CDR3 is TGTGCCAGCAGTTACGTAGGTTCCTCCAATGAGCAGTTCTTC.

Worth noting for this clonotype: Without the conserved terminal phenylalanine or tryptophan, this CDR3 likely stems from a read error. The limits of the CDR3 on the DNA are not certain, so only TCRdb's listed CDR3 is given. V gene TRBV7-9 combines with J gene TRBJ1-2; no DNA check was done on the table's D call, TRBD1. The CDR3 totals 15 residues, both ends included. The germline V gene encodes CDR1 SEHNR and CDR2 FQNEAQ (reference sequence). CDR3 sequence: CASSLVENSRRDIPS.

This clonotype was observed many times. The chain couples TRBV11-2 to TRBJ2-5; D unresolved. The CDR3 is made up of 13 amino acids. Germline CDR1 and CDR2: SGHAT and FQNNGV. Trimming took 1 base from V and 5 from J, leaving 8 bases between them. The CDR3 region has the DNA TGTGCCAGCAGCTTAGCCCTCCCCGAGACCCAGTACTTC. This codes for CASSLALPETQYF. Using reference TRBV11-2 and TRBJ2-5 for the parts outside the CDR3, the full variable domain is EAGVAQSPRYKIIEKRQSVAFWCNPISGHATLYWYQQILGQGPKLLIQFQNNGVVDDSQLPKDRFSAERLKGVDSTLKIQPAKLEDSAVYLCASSLALPETQYFGPGTRLLVL.

The chain combines TRBV7-9 with TRBJ1-2; 8 bases match TRBD1. Per the germline V gene, CDR1 is SEHNR and CDR2 is FQNEAQ (reference sequence). This CDR3 spans 15 amino acids. V shed 1 base and J 4 bases; nucleotides not matched to a gene: 5. The CDR3 protein is CASSLEPGGGYGYTF. The DNA for the CDR3 is TGTGCCAGCAGCTTAGAACCAGGGGGCGGCTATGGCTACACCTTC.

On this clonotype itself: A much larger clone lies one base from this, so it may be a read error. The J gene is TRBJ2-7, the V gene TRBV11-2; D might be TRBD2 (5 bases). The CDR3 spans 15 residues. Per germline, CDR1 SGHAT and CDR2 FQNNGV. V was cut by 2 bases and J by 5 bases, with 16 bases left in between. The CDR3 DNA reads TGTGCCAGCAGCTTATTACCGGGGTTAATCCACGAGCAGTACTTC. Translating it yields CASSLLPGLIHEQYF. Using reference TRBV11-2 and TRBJ2-7 for the parts outside the CDR3, the full variable domain is EAGVAQSPRYKIIEKRQSVAFWCNPISGHATLYWYQQILGQGPKLLIQFQNNGVVDDSQLPKDRFSAERLKGVDSTLKIQPAKLEDSAVYLCASSLLPGLIHEQYFGPGTRLTVT.

This clonotype was recorded many times. The chain joins TRBV28 to TRBJ1-6; a weak D match, TRBD1 (6 bases). The CDR3 loop spans 14 amino acids. Germline CDR1 reads MDHEN; CDR2 reads SYDVKM. The V gene lost 8 bases and the J gene lost 7 bases, with 15 bases spanning the gap. CDR3 sequence: CASRDGGPNSPLHF. The CDR3, as DNA: TGTGCCAGCCGCGATGGGGGCCCCAATTCACCCCTCCACTTT.

This clonotype was counted many times. This chain connects TRBV29-1 to TRBJ1-1; no definite D call. The V gene lost 3 bases and the J gene lost 5 bases, with 10 bases spanning the gap. This CDR3 spans 12 amino acids. The germline V gene encodes CDR1 SQVTM and CDR2 ANQGSEA. The CDR3 region has the DNA TGCAGCGTTGACTTGGGAGGGACTGAAGCTTTCTTT. Amino acids: CSVDLGGTEAFF.

The chain carries TRBV10-3 and TRBJ2-7, with TRBD2 matching over 11 bases. Germline CDR1 ENHRY, CDR2 SYGVKD. This CDR3 region has 16 residues. The V segment lost 3 bases and the J segment 5 bases; nucleotides outside the gene matches: 9. The CDR3 here is CAISELLAGGLNEQYF. For the CDR3, the DNA is TGTGCCATCAGTGAACTTCTAGCGGGAGGTCTTAACGAGCAGTACTTC.

This clonotype appeared many times. The chain recombines TRBV6-2 or TRBV6-3 with TRBJ1-4; possible D gene TRBD1, 6 bases. Per germline, CDR1 MNHEY and CDR2 SVGEGT. V was shortened by 5 bases and J by 6 bases, with 13 bases between the two germline ends. The CDR3 consists of 14 residues. This CDR3 is CASSDRGADEKLFF. CDR3 bases: TGTGCCAGCAGTGATCGGGGGGCCGATGAAAAACTGTTTTTT.

The chain joins TRBV10-3 to TRBJ2-3, with D possibly TRBD2 on 5 matching bases. Trimming shortened V by 4 bases and J by 3 bases, and 8 bases separated the two germline ends. The CDR3 covers 13 residues. Germline V lookup: CDR1 ENHRY, CDR2 SYGVKD. This CDR3 reads CAISGLATDTQYF. For the CDR3, the DNA is TGTGCCATCAGTGGTCTAGCAACAGATACGCAGTATTTT.

This chain uses TRBV20-1 with TRBJ2-1; TRBD1 is a possible D gene (5 bases). Germline V CDR1 and CDR2: DFQATT, SNEGSKA (reference sequence). V was pared by 0 bases and J by 4 bases, with 16 bases between. CDR3 length: 16 amino acids. CDR3 loop: CSARDHQGLPYNEQFF. CDR3 DNA sequence: TGCAGTGCTAGAGATCATCAGGGCCTCCCGTACAATGAGCAGTTCTTC.

This clonotype was observed at least ten times. V and J are TRBV5-1 and TRBJ1-1; tentatively, D is TRBD1 (6 bases). Germline V CDR1 and CDR2: SGHRS, YFSETQ. Trimming left V 4 bases short and J 2 bases short, with 12 bases between. The CDR3 length is 14 residues. CDR3 sequence: CASSPDRHNTEAFF. Here the CDR3 DNA reads TGCGCCAGCAGCCCGGACAGACACAACACTGAAGCTTTCTTT. The whole variable domain, remainder taken from reference TRBV5-1 and TRBJ1-1, is KAGVTQTPRYLIKTRGQQVTLSCSPISGHRSVSWYQQTPGQGLQFLFEYFSETQRNKGNFPGRFSGRQFSNSRSEMNVSTLELGDSALYLCASSPDRHNTEAFFGQGTRLTVV.

The V gene is TRBV7-9, the J gene TRBJ1-2; D unclear. V dropped 2 bases and J dropped 4 bases, with 8 bases sitting between them. In germline, CDR1 is SEHNR, CDR2 FQNEAQ (reference sequence). This CDR3 has 13 amino acids. CDR3 nucleotides: TGTGCCAGCAGCTTACAGGAGGGCTATGGCTACACCTTC. Translated: CASSLQEGYGYTF.

The V call is TRBV9, the J call TRBJ1-2; TRBD1 might be the D (6 bases). Germline values: CDR1 SGDLS, CDR2 YYNGEE. Trimming removed 6 bases from V and 8 bases from J, with 14 bases in between. This CDR3 is 12 amino acids long. In DNA, the CDR3 is TGTGCCAGCAATCAGGGGAGGGAAGGCTACACCTTC. Its translation is CASNQGREGYTF. Full variable domain (missing parts from reference TRBV9 and TRBJ1-2): DSGVTQTPKHLITATGQRVTLRCSPRSGDLSVYWYQQSLDQGLQFLIQYYNGEERAKGNILERFSAQQFPDLHSELNLSSLELGDSALYFCASNQGREGYTFGSGTRLTVV.

This clonotype came up a few times. The V gene is TRBV7-9, the J gene TRBJ1-5, with 10 bases identical to TRBD1. Per germline, CDR1 SEHNR and CDR2 FQNEAQ (reference sequence). This CDR3 is 14 amino acids long. Unmatched junction bases numbered 2, after V lost 4 bases and J lost 5 bases. CDR3 DNA: TGTGCCAGCAGCTATGGGACAGGGGATCAGCCCCAGCATTTT. Encoded protein: CASSYGTGDQPQHF.